These 22 T cell receptor beta chains came from one sample sequenced in a study of CD8 T cells in ankylosing spondylitis. Overall study findings and caveats: Typical of ankylosing spondylitis blood, it appeared, was a TCR beta motif of fewer than 10 highly homologous variants.

TCRdb itself ran the 5' RACE reads through MiXCR, one entry per CDR3 protein. The data hold approximately 220,000 distinct CDR3 sequences, with around 16% observed a single time. What these receptors recognize is not known. Sequencing was done on a sample of blood, either unsorted or a sorted T cell fraction (not recorded which). The receptors were gathered from a male donor with ankylosing spondylitis.

This chain uses TRBV30 with TRBJ2-1; a weak D match, TRBD2 (6 bases). CDR3 length: 13 amino acids. V was trimmed by 0 bases and J by 8 bases, leaving 11 bases between them. Per the germline V gene, CDR1 is GTSNPN and CDR2 is SVGIG (reference sequence). In DNA, the CDR3 is TGTGCCTGGAGTGTCACTAGCTTCCATGAGCAGTTCTTC. Its protein is CAWSVTSFHEQFF.

The gene calls are TRBV12-3 or TRBV12-4 and TRBJ2-3; D is ambiguous. The CDR3 covers 15 residues. Trimming stripped 1 base from V and 2 bases from J, with 10 bases between. CDR3 residues: CASSLGIGPTDTQYF. The CDR3 DNA reads as TGTGCCAGCAGTTTAGGCATTGGGCCCACAGATACGCAGTATTTT.

CDR3 DNA sequence: TGTGCCAGCAGCTTCCCACGGACCCCTAATAACCCCTACAATGAGCAGTTCTTC. This encodes CASSFPRTPNNPYNEQFF. This chain links TRBV11-2 with TRBJ2-1; D is unresolved. The germline CDR1 and CDR2 sequences are SGHAT and FQNNGV. The V end was cut by 3 bases, the J end by 2 bases, with 20 bases between. The CDR3 is 18 residues long.

This clonotype has just a few counts. The chain has TRBV4-3 and TRBJ2-1; D is undetermined. Germline CDR1 LGHNA, CDR2 YSLEER. Trimming removed 0 bases at V and 4 bases at J, with 13 bases between. The CDR3 runs to 16 residues. The CDR3: CASSQDAREGYNEQFF. The CDR3 nucleotides read TGCGCCAGCAGCCAAGATGCTAGGGAAGGATACAATGAGCAGTTCTTC.

This clonotype was seen more than once but under ten times. V usage is TRBV24-1 and J usage is TRBJ2-1; D remains ambiguous. V shed 4 bases and J shed 9 bases, with 9 bases lying between them. Germline loops: CDR1 KGHDR, CDR2 SFDVKD. CDR3 length: 12 amino acids. CDR3 nucleotide sequence: TGTGCCACCAGTGACTATCGGAGTGAGCAGTTCTTC. Protein product: CATSDYRSEQFF.

This clonotype was seen a few times. The chain combines TRBV27 with TRBJ2-5; a possible D gene is TRBD2 (5 bases). V lost 5 bases and J lost 5, with 12 bases in between. Germline assignment: CDR1 MNHEY and CDR2 SMNVEV (reference sequence). CDR3 length equals 13 residues. CDR3 sequence (DNA): TGTGCCAGCAGTGGGCGACTAACTGAGACCCAGTACTTC. This encodes CASSGRLTETQYF.

The chain recombines TRBV11-2 with TRBJ2-7; no clear D. Germline V CDR1 and CDR2: SGHAT, FQNNGV. The CDR3 is made up of 13 amino acids. The germline V and J ends were trimmed by 3 bases and 6 bases, with 12 bases remaining between them. Here the CDR3 DNA reads TGTGCCAGCAGCTTCACTGCGTGGGGCGAGCAGTACTTC. As protein: CASSFTAWGEQYF.

The J gene is TRBJ2-1, the V gene TRBV19, with 7 positions matching TRBD2. V trimming: 9 bases; J trimming: 1 base; junction bases outside the gene matches: 9. This CDR3 is 15 amino acids long. Germline CDR1 is LNHDA and CDR2 is SQIVND (reference sequence). The CDR3 DNA is TGTGCCAGATCCAAGCGGGGAGTATCCTACAATGAGCAGTTCTTC. Protein: CARSKRGVSYNEQFF.

This clonotype has a count of ten or more. This chain joins TRBV4-1 and TRBJ2-7; a possible D gene is TRBD2 (5 bases). V lost 0 bases and J 3 bases, leaving 12 bases between the germline ends. The CDR3 consists of 15 residues. CDR1 is MGHRA and CDR2 is YSYEKL in the germline V gene. This CDR3 is CASSQDISLVYEQYF. The CDR3 nucleotides are TGCGCCAGCAGCCAAGATATTTCACTAGTCTACGAGCAGTACTTC.

This chain links TRBV13 with TRBJ2-5, with 9 bases matching TRBD1. Unmatched junction bases numbered 9, after V lost 5 bases and J lost 5 bases. This CDR3 has 15 residues. CDR1 PRHDT and CDR2 FYEKMQ come from the germline V gene (reference sequence). The CDR3 loop is CASSPPGQGRETQYF. CDR3 in DNA: TGTGCCAGCAGCCCTCCGGGACAGGGACGGGAGACCCAGTACTTC. Drawing the rest from reference TRBV13 and TRBJ2-5, the complete variable domain is AAGVIQSPRHLIKEKRETATLKCYPIPRHDTVYWYQQGPGQDPQFLISFYEKMQSDKGSIPDRFSAQQFSDYHSELNMSSLELGDSALYFCASSPPGQGRETQYFGPGTRLLVL.

J is TRBJ2-7 and V is TRBV5-1; 8 positions agree with TRBD1. CDR3 length equals 15 residues. V was clipped by 3 bases and J by 4 bases; unmatched bases: 9. Per the germline V gene, CDR1 is SGHRS and CDR2 is YFSETQ. CDR3: CASSWWGQAVYEQYF. The CDR3 nucleotides are TGCGCCAGCAGCTGGTGGGGACAGGCCGTTTACGAGCAGTACTTC.

The rearrangement uses TRBV15 and TRBJ2-2; 8 nucleotides match TRBD2. From germline, CDR1 is LNHNV and CDR2 YYDKDF (reference sequence). The CDR3 spans 15 residues. The V gene end was trimmed by 5 bases and the J gene end by 11 bases; junction bases not matched to a gene: 13. The CDR3: CATSRSPAGGFELFF. DNA for the CDR3: TGTGCCACCAGCCGCTCCCCGGCGGGAGGCTTCGAGCTGTTTTTT.

This clonotype was detected a few times. J is TRBJ2-1 and V is TRBV27, with 8 nucleotides matching TRBD1. CDR3 length equals 16 residues. CDR1 and CDR2 from the germline V gene are MNHEY and SMNVEV (reference sequence). V lost 5 bases to trimming and J lost 8 bases; unmatched junction nucleotides: 14. CDR3 in DNA: TGTGCCAGCAGTCTCGGGTCGGGACAGGTCCTCCATGAGCAGTTCTTC. Encoded protein: CASSLGSGQVLHEQFF.

This clonotype was seen ten or more times. The V call is TRBV12-3 or TRBV12-4, the J call TRBJ2-3, with D maybe TRBD2 (5 bases). The V gene lost 3 bases and the J gene lost 3 bases, with 13 bases spanning the gap. CDR3 length: 15 residues. This chain's CDR3 is CASSLMDLPTDTQYF. The CDR3 DNA sequence: TGTGCCAGCAGTTTGATGGACTTACCAACAGATACGCAGTATTTT.

This clonotype was counted at least ten times. The chain is built from TRBV4-2 and TRBJ1-3, with a tentative D call TRBD1 (6 bases). The V end was cut by 5 bases, the J end by 3 bases, with 8 bases between. Per germline, CDR1 LGHNA and CDR2 YNFKEQ. The CDR3 runs 13 residues. CDR3 sequence (DNA): TGTGCCAGCAGCAGGACAGTTGGAAACACCATATATTTT. It translates to CASSRTVGNTIYF.

This clonotype turned up a few times. CDR3: CASSQDSRSTDTQYF. The CDR3 DNA reads TGCGCCAGCAGCCAAGATTCGAGGTCTACAGATACGCAGTATTTT. The chain joins TRBV4-1 to TRBJ2-3; D ambiguous. The CDR3 runs 15 residues. Per germline, CDR1 MGHRA and CDR2 YSYEKL. The ends were cut back, 0 bases at V and 3 bases at J, with 10 bases in the middle.

CDR3 nucleotides: TGTGCCAGCAGCCGATGGGGGACAGGGGCCCAAGAGACCCAGTACTTC. Translating it yields CASSRWGTGAQETQYF. J is TRBJ2-5 and V is TRBV27, with 10 nucleotides matching TRBD1. CDR1 is MNHEY, CDR2 SMNVEV, per germline (reference sequence). Trimming at V came to 6 bases and at J to 1 base, leaving 8 bases not matched to a gene. The CDR3 is 16 amino acids.

This clonotype was observed a handful of times. The rearrangement links TRBV29-1 to TRBJ1-1; 8 positions agree with TRBD1. Germline lookup yields CDR1 SQVTM and CDR2 ANQGSEA. The CDR3 runs 16 residues. Germline trimming cut 0 bases from V and 8 bases from J; bases unmatched to any gene: 14. Written as DNA, the CDR3 is TGCAGCGTTGAAGAGGTGACAGGGGAGAAAGTTGAGGAAGCTTTCTTT. This sequence encodes CSVEEVTGEKVEEAFF. Full variable domain (outside the CDR3, taken from reference TRBV29-1 and TRBJ1-1): SAVISQKPSRDICQRGTSLTIQCQVDSQVTMMFWYRQQPGQSLTLIATANQGSEATYESGFVIDKFPISRPNLTFSTLTVSNMSPEDSSIYLCSVEEVTGEKVEEAFFGQGTRLTVV.

This clonotype was counted between two and nine times. The rearrangement uses TRBV30 and TRBJ2-7, with D perhaps assigned TRBD1 or TRBD2 (6 bases each). This CDR3 has 16 residues. V was pared by 0 bases and J by 0 bases, with 15 bases between. CDR1 and CDR2 (germline): GTSNPN, SVGIG (reference sequence). DNA of the CDR3: TGTGCCTGGAGTGTATGGGGGGCGTTAAGCTCCTACGAGCAGTACTTC. Protein sequence: CAWSVWGALSSYEQYF.

This sequence joins TRBV9 and TRBJ2-5; D gene unclear. The CDR3 contains 15 residues. CDR1 is SGDLS, CDR2 YYNGEE, per germline. V was pared by 0 bases and J by 5 bases, with 14 bases between. The CDR3 region is CASSVGVALFETQYF. The CDR3, as DNA: TGTGCCAGCAGCGTAGGGGTAGCACTTTTTGAGACCCAGTACTTC. The full variable domain, its missing parts supplied by reference TRBV9 and TRBJ2-5, is DSGVTQTPKHLITATGQRVTLRCSPRSGDLSVYWYQQSLDQGLQFLIQYYNGEERAKGNILERFSAQQFPDLHSELNLSSLELGDSALYFCASSVGVALFETQYFGPGTRLLVL.

In its sample, this clonotype was seen a few times. The chain links TRBV28 to TRBJ2-7; tentative D call: TRBD2 (5 bases). This CDR3 has 16 amino acids. Trimming stripped 6 bases from V and 2 bases from J, with 20 bases between. Germline CDR1 reads MDHEN; CDR2 reads SYDVKM. This CDR3 reads CASSRTPAENTYEQYF. CDR3 coding DNA: TGTGCCAGCAGCCGAACCCCAGCGGAGAACACCTACGAGCAGTACTTC.

This rearrangement joins TRBV3-1 to TRBJ2-2; 8 positions agree with TRBD2. Per the germline V gene, CDR1 is LGHDT and CDR2 is YNNKEL (reference sequence). Unmatched junction bases numbered 3, after V lost 4 bases and J lost 2 bases. The CDR3 loop spans 15 amino acids. The CDR3, as DNA: TGTGCCAGCAGCCCGGGACTAGAAAACACCGGGGAGCTGTTTTTT. Amino acid sequence: CASSPGLENTGELFF.